These 23 T cell receptor beta chains were sequenced from one sample in a study of cytomegalovirus exposure and HLA in healthy donors. The PCR used 60 Vbeta and 13 Jbeta primers. Repertoires were generated with immunoSEQ multiplex PCR, while TCRdb's copy carries only in-frame clones and drops some. Of some 120,000 clones in the sample, approximately 84% were seen once. The sequencing sample was made of PBMCs. These receptors were collected from a man aged 18 to 29 in good health and CMV-seropositive.

The chain combines TRBV6-5 with TRBJ2-5, with 8 bases that match TRBD1. V lost 6 bases to trimming and J lost 2 bases; unmatched junction nucleotides: 2. CDR1 is MNHEY, CDR2 SVGAGI, per germline. This CDR3 is 13 amino acids long. CDR3 protein: CASRRQGQETQYF. The CDR3 coding sequence is TGTGCCAGCAGGCGACAGGGGCAAGAGACCCAGTACTTC.

The chain joins TRBV5-6 to TRBJ2-3; 10 nucleotides line up with TRBD2. Germline V gene sequence: CDR1 SGHDT, CDR2 YYEEEE. CDR3 size: 15 residues. V was clipped by 3 bases and J by 4 bases; unmatched bases: 5. CDR3: CASSSATSGPDTQYF. The CDR3 DNA reads TGTGCCAGCAGCTCTGCGACTAGCGGGCCAGATACGCAGTATTTT.

The rearrangement uses TRBV5-6 and TRBJ2-2, with 12 positions matching TRBD2. Germline assignment: CDR1 SGHDT and CDR2 YYEEEE. V lost 5 bases and J lost 0; bases outside the gene matches: 5. The CDR3 has 17 residues. CDR3 residues: CASSLRTSGANTGELFF. Here the CDR3 DNA reads TGTGCCAGCAGTTTGAGGACTAGCGGGGCGAACACCGGGGAGCTGTTTTTT.

The CDR3 region is CASSSRVGGQETQYF. The CDR3 coding sequence is TGTGCCAGCAGCTCCAGGGTGGGGGGACAAGAGACCCAGTACTTC. The chain combines TRBV7-6 with TRBJ2-5; maybe TRBD2 (6 bases). Germline assignment: CDR1 SGHVS and CDR2 FNYEAQ. With 4 bases removed from V and 2 bases from J, the gap between germline ends came to 14 bases. There are 15 residues in the CDR3.

V is TRBV5-4 and J is TRBJ2-7, with 8 bases that match TRBD1. Trimming removed 4 bases from V and 0 bases from J; junction bases left unmatched: 9. CDR1 SGHNT and CDR2 YYREEE come from the germline V gene (reference sequence). CDR3 length: 16 residues. CDR3 sequence reads: CASSGDRRYSSYEQYF. CDR3 bases: TGTGCCAGCAGCGGGGACAGGAGATATAGCTCCTACGAGCAGTACTTC.

The chain joins TRBV19 to TRBJ1-2; 7 bases agree with TRBD1. Germline V gene sequence: CDR1 LNHDA, CDR2 SQIVND (reference sequence). With 7 bases clipped from V and 3 bases from J, the junction kept 5 bases outside the gene matches. This CDR3 comprises 13 residues. The CDR3 coding sequence is TGTGCCAGTACCGACAGGGCAGACTATGGCTACACCTTC. Its protein is CASTDRADYGYTF.

The CDR3 sequence: CASSYRKAGDQETQYF. The CDR3 DNA reads TGTGCCAGCAGTTACCGGAAAGCGGGAGACCAAGAGACCCAGTACTTC. The J gene is TRBJ2-5, the V gene TRBV6-5, with 8 bases aligning to TRBD2. The CDR3 runs to 16 residues. After removal of 2 bases from V and 0 bases from J, the junction contained 5 bases not matched to a gene. Germline V gives CDR1 MNHEY, CDR2 SVGAGI.

CDR3: CASSEPQQYEQYF. CDR3 nucleotides: TGCGCCAGCAGCGAACCGCAACAGTACGAGCAGTACTTC. This chain connects TRBV5-1 to TRBJ2-7; no definite D call. The CDR3 sequence is 13 residues long. V dropped 4 bases and J dropped 4 bases, with 12 bases sitting between them. CDR1 and CDR2 (germline): SGHRS, YFSETQ. The full variable domain, its missing parts supplied by reference TRBV5-1 and TRBJ2-7, is KAGVTQTPRYLIKTRGQQVTLSCSPISGHRSVSWYQQTPGQGLQFLFEYFSETQRNKGNFPGRFSGRQFSNSRSEMNVSTLELGDSALYLCASSEPQQYEQYFGPGTRLTVT.

This rearrangement joins TRBV15 to TRBJ2-7; no firm D call. Trimming pared 0 bases from V and 4 bases from J, leaving 4 bases between. The CDR3 is 12 residues long. Germline V lookup: CDR1 LNHNV, CDR2 YYDKDF (reference sequence). The CDR3, as DNA: TGTGCCACCAGCAGAGATATGTACGAGCAGTACTTC. It encodes CATSRDMYEQYF. The complete variable domain, with remaining parts taken from reference TRBV15 and TRBJ2-7, reads DAMVIQNPRYQVTQFGKPVTLSCSQTLNHNVMYWYQQKSSQAPKLLFHYYDKDFNNEADTPDNFQSRRPNTSFCFLDIRSPGLGDTAMYLCATSRDMYEQYFGPGTRLTVT.

The chain recombines TRBV19 with TRBJ1-2; TRBD1 matches at 10 bases. Germline lookup yields CDR1 LNHDA and CDR2 SQIVND (reference sequence). With 6 bases clipped from V and 0 bases from J, the junction kept 4 bases outside the gene matches. The CDR3 loop spans 15 amino acids. CDR3 sequence: CASSPGTGANYGYTF. The CDR3 nucleotides are TGTGCCAGTAGCCCCGGGACAGGGGCTAACTATGGCTACACCTTC.

This clone has only a few counts. The CDR3 bases are TGTGCCAGCAGACCGGGACAGGACACCGGGGAGCTGTTTTTT. Residues: CASRPGQDTGELFF. This chain connects TRBV5-5 to TRBJ2-2; the match to TRBD1 covers 8 bases. Germline values: CDR1 SGHKS, CDR2 YYEKEE (reference sequence). J gave up 3 bases and V 5 bases, and 3 bases lay outside the gene matches. The CDR3 has 14 residues.

The rearrangement joins TRBV7-9 to TRBJ2-3; unclear D gene. Trimming stripped 5 bases from V and 4 bases from J, with 19 bases between. The germline V gene encodes CDR1 SEHNR and CDR2 FQNEAQ (reference sequence). The length of the CDR3 is 16 residues. The CDR3 DNA reads as TGTGCCAGCAGCCGTTTTGGAGCGCGCCGGGCAGATACGCAGTATTTT. Amino acids: CASSRFGARRADTQYF.

V is TRBV18 and J is TRBJ2-2; 8 bases fit TRBD1. This CDR3 contains 15 residues. With 2 bases clipped from V and 1 base from J, the junction kept 0 bases outside the gene matches. Per germline, CDR1 KGHSH and CDR2 LQKENI. The CDR3 loop is CASSPGTGNTGELFF. CDR3 bases: TGTGCCAGCTCACCAGGGACAGGGAACACCGGGGAGCTGTTTTTT.

V is TRBV12-2 and J is TRBJ1-1; no DNA check was done on the table's D call, TRBD1. TRBV12-2 counts as a pseudogene. The CDR3 consists of 13 residues. CDR3 sequence reads: CASRRDRDTEAFF. The DNA for the CDR3 is TGTGCAAGTCGCCGGGACAGGGACACTGAAGCTTTCTTT.

J is TRBJ2-7 and V is TRBV5-5, with 10 bases fitting TRBD1. V was clipped by 4 bases and J by 9 bases; unmatched bases: 13. CDR1 and CDR2 from the germline V gene are SGHKS and YYEKEE (reference sequence). The CDR3 runs 15 residues. The CDR3, as DNA: TGTGCCAGCAGCGTCGACAGGGGGCTTGGGTTGGGGCAGTACTTC. Amino acid sequence: CASSVDRGLGLGQYF.

CDR3 amino acids: CSARTDYGYTF. The CDR3 coding sequence is TGCAGTGCTAGAACGGACTATGGCTACACCTTC. The genes are TRBV20-1 and TRBJ1-2, with unresolved D. This CDR3 has 11 amino acids. Trimming left V 2 bases short and J 3 bases short, with 4 bases between. Germline lookup yields CDR1 DFQATT and CDR2 SNEGSKA (reference sequence).

The V call is TRBV5-6, the J call TRBJ2-1; TRBD2 matches 7 bases. This CDR3 is built from 16 residues. V was pared by 1 base and J by 2 bases, with 6 bases of the junction left unmatched. Germline CDR1 is SGHDT and CDR2 is YYEEEE. The CDR3 is CASSLQPSGPYNEQFF. The DNA of the CDR3 is TGTGCCAGCAGCTTGCAACCTAGCGGCCCCTACAATGAGCAGTTCTTC.

The chain couples TRBV9 to TRBJ1-4; tentative D call: TRBD1 (6 bases). Trimming pared 0 bases from V and 7 bases from J, leaving 13 bases between. This CDR3 region has 15 residues. The V gene's germline CDR1 is SGDLS and CDR2 YYNGEE. The CDR3 reads CASSVDNRVGEKLFF. CDR3 DNA sequence: TGTGCCAGCAGCGTAGACAACAGGGTGGGTGAAAAACTGTTTTTT.

This clone was counted a single time. The chain links TRBV7-8 to TRBJ2-7, with a tentative D call TRBD2 (6 bases). From germline, CDR1 is SGHVS and CDR2 FQNEAQ. V gave up 1 base and J gave up 8 bases, with 24 bases separating them. The CDR3 totals 17 residues. The CDR3 DNA follows: TGTGCCAGCAGCTTAGTCTCCCCGGACTATCGAGTTTCAAAGCAGTACTTC. It encodes CASSLVSPDYRVSKQYF.

The J gene is TRBJ1-5, the V gene TRBV6-6; D may be TRBD1 (5 bases). The germline V gene has CDR1 MNHNY and CDR2 SVGAGI (reference sequence). The V gene lost 4 bases and the J gene lost 2 bases, with 12 bases spanning the gap. This CDR3 spans 15 amino acids. The CDR3 DNA reads TGTGCCAGCAGTTCCTTAGGACAACGCAATCAGCCCCAGCATTTT. Encoded protein: CASSSLGQRNQPQHF.

This rearrangement joins TRBV7-6 to TRBJ2-2; a possible D gene is TRBD2 (5 bases). This CDR3 region has 14 residues. Germline assignment: CDR1 SGHVS and CDR2 FNYEAQ. Trimming shortened V by 6 bases and J by 0 bases, and 8 bases separated the two germline ends. The CDR3 sequence is CASRLGANTGELFF. The DNA for the CDR3 is TGTGCCAGCAGACTCGGGGCGAACACCGGGGAGCTGTTTTTT.

V gene TRBV2 combines with J gene TRBJ1-6, with D hard to call. Trimming removed 0 bases from V and 7 bases from J, with 4 bases in between. The CDR3 totals 13 residues. In germline, CDR1 is SNHLY, CDR2 FYNNEI. This CDR3 reads CASSEAPNSPLHF. The DNA of the CDR3 is TGTGCCAGCAGTGAAGCCCCAAATTCACCCCTCCACTTT.

The chain uses TRBV6-5 and TRBJ2-3; TRBD2 matches at 7 bases. The CDR3 consists of 16 residues. Germline trimming cut 0 bases from V and 7 bases from J; bases unmatched to any gene: 10. Germline CDR1 and CDR2: MNHEY and SVGAGI. CDR3 bases: TGTGCCAGCAGTTACTCCGCGGGAGTCCTGGGGTATACGCAGTATTTT. Its protein is CASSYSAGVLGYTQYF.